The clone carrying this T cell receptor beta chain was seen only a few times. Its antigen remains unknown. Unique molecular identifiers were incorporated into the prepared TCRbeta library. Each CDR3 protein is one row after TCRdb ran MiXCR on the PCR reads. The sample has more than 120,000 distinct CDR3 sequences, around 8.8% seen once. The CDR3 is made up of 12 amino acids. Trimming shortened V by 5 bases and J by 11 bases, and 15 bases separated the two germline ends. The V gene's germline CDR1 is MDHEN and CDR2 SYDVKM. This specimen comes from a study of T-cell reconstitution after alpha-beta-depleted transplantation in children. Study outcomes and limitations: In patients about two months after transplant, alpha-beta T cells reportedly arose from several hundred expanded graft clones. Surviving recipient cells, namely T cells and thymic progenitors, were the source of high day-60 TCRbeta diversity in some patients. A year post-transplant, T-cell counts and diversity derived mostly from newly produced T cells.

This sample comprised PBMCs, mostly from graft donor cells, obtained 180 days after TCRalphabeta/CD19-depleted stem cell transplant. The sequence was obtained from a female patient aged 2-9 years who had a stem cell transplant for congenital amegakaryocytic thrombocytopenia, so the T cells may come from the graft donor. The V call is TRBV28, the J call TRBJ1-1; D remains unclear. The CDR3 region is CASSPWRLRAFF. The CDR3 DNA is TGTGCCAGCAGTCCTTGGAGGCTGAGGGCTTTCTTT. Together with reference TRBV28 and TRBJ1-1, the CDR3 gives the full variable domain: DVKVTQSSRYLVKRTGEKVFLECVQDMDHENMFWYRQDPGLGLRLIYFSYDVKMKEKGDIPEGYSVSREKKERFSLILESASTNQTSMYLCASSPWRLRAFFGQGTRLTVV.